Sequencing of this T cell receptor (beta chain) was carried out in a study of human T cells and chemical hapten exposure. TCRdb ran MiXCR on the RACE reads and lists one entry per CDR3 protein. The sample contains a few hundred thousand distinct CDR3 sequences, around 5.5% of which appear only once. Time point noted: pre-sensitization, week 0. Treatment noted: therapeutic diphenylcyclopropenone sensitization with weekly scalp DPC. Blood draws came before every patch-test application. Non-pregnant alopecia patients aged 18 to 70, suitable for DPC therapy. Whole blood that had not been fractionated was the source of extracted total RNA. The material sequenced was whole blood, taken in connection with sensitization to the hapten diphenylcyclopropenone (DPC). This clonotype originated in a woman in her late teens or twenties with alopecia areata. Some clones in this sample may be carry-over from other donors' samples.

CDR3 protein: CSAREPGGAEAFF. The DNA of the CDR3 is TGCAGTGCTAGAGAGCCGGGGGGCGCTGAAGCTTTCTTT. This chain uses TRBV20-1 with TRBJ1-1; D possibly corresponds to TRBD1 (6 bases). Germline V lookup: CDR1 DFQATT, CDR2 SNEGSKA (reference sequence). V was clipped by 0 bases and J by 6 bases, with 11 bases between them. This CDR3 contains 13 residues.